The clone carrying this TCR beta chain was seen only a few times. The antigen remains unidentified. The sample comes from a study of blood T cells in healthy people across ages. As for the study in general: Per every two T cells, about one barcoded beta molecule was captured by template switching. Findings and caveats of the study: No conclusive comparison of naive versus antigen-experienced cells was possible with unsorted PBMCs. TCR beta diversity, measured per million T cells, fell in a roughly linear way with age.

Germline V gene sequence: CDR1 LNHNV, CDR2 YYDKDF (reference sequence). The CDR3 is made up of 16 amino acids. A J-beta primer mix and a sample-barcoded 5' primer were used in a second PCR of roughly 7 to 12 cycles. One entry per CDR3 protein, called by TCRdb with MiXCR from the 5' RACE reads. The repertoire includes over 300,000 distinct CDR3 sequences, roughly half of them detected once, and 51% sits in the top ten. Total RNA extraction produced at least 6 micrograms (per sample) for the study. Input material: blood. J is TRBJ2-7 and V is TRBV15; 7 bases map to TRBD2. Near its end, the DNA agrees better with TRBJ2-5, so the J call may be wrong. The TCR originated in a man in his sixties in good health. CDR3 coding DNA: TGTGCCACCAGCAGAGATTGGAATAGCGGGCAAGAGACCCAGTACTTC. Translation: CATSRDWNSGQETQYF.